A single T cell receptor beta chain is shown here with its context. Its antigen remains unknown. Both 60 Vbeta primers and 13 Jbeta primers went into the PCR. Some clones are missing from TCRdb's copy, which holds only in-frame ones; the method was immunoSEQ multiplex PCR. The table includes about 210,000 clones, about 81% detected once. This specimen belongs to a study of cytomegalovirus exposure and HLA in healthy donors. The CDR3 extends over 16 amino acids. Whole-study results and caveats: The authors later linked a missense DCLRE1C variant to TCR beta V- and J-gene trimming.

Specimen: PBMCs. This receptor was identified in a man aged 35 to 55 in good health and CMV-seropositive. The chain employs TRBV21-1 and TRBJ2-2; the table's D call, TRBD2, was not checked against the DNA. TRBV21-1 is labeled a pseudogene. CDR3 DNA: TGTGCCAGCAGCATAGCGGGGGAGGGTGGGACCGGGGAGCTGTTTTTT. Its protein product is CASSIAGEGGTGELFF.